Below, 15 T cell receptor beta chains from the same sample are listed, as sequenced in a study of regulatory T cells in long-lasting Graves disease. The authors built TCR beta libraries using iRepertoire HTBI primers and Arm-PCR of CDR3 regions. TCRdb ran MiXCR on the multiplex PCR reads and lists one entry per CDR3 protein. The sample yields approximately 540,000 distinct CDR3 sequences, approximately 12% seen once. Time point denoted: newly diagnosed GD, antithyroid drugs for less than 3 months. Extracted PBMC RNA gave rise to the TCR library. The sample was also reused in another study, on T cells in Graves' hyperthyroidism and ophthalmopathy.

Material: peripheral blood mononuclear cells (PBMCs), obtained at new diagnosis, from a patient treated with antithyroid drugs. These TCRs come from a woman aged 25 to 39 with Graves disease.

The chain couples TRBV6-2 or TRBV6-3 to TRBJ2-1; 7 nucleotides agree with TRBD2. V trimming: 5 bases; J trimming: 2 bases; junction bases outside the gene matches: 9. Germline CDR1 reads MNHEY; CDR2 reads SVGEGT. The CDR3 extends over 16 amino acids. The CDR3 loop reads CASSEAISGPYNEQFF. CDR3 DNA: TGTGCCAGCAGTGAAGCAATTAGCGGGCCCTACAATGAGCAGTTCTTC.

Many counts were recorded for this clonotype. The chain joins TRBV3-1 to TRBJ1-2, with TRBD1 matching over 9 bases. Germline CDR1 is LGHDT and CDR2 is YNNKEL (reference sequence). After removal of 4 bases from V and 2 bases from J, the junction contained 5 bases not matched to a gene. The CDR3 extends over 15 amino acids. The CDR3 coding sequence is TGTGCCAGCAGCCGCGGACAGGGGTGGAACTATGGCTACACCTTC. Its translation is CASSRGQGWNYGYTF.

This clonotype occurred many times. The rearrangement joins TRBV27 to TRBJ2-1; D remains ambiguous. The V and J ends lost 7 bases and 2 bases respectively, with 12 bases between them. There are 14 residues in the CDR3. Germline CDR1 is MNHEY and CDR2 is SMNVEV (reference sequence). The CDR3 sequence: CASTYGPAYNEQFF. In DNA form, the CDR3 reads TGTGCCAGCACCTACGGCCCCGCCTACAATGAGCAGTTCTTC.

This clonotype is a singleton in its sample. The V and J genes are TRBV6-2 or TRBV6-3 and TRBJ1-2; a possible D gene is TRBD1 (5 bases). Germline assignment: CDR1 MNHEY and CDR2 SVGEGT. V was pared by 7 bases and J by 6 bases, with 18 bases between. The CDR3 sequence is 14 residues long. CDR3 nucleotides: TGTGCCAGCACCCCCCGGGGGTTGGAGAATGGCTACACCTTC. This translates into CASTPRGLENGYTF.

This clonotype was seen only a few times. The gene calls are TRBV7-9 and TRBJ1-3; D unclear. This CDR3 has 17 residues. Germline V gene data show CDR1 as SEHNR and CDR2 as FQNEAQ (reference sequence). Trimming took 2 bases from V and 7 from J, leaving 21 bases between them. CDR3 nucleotide sequence: TGTGCCAGCAGCTTAAGTAAGAGAAGCCTACTTCGCAACACCATATATTTT. It is translated as CASSLSKRSLLRNTIYF.

In this sample, this clonotype turned up many times. The chain joins TRBV7-2 to TRBJ2-1, with unresolved D. CDR1 SGHTA and CDR2 FQGNSA come from the germline V gene. V was shortened by 5 bases and J by 5 bases, with 10 bases between the two germline ends. This CDR3 contains 13 residues. The CDR3 DNA is TGTGCCAGCAGCCCGAACCCTAACAATGAGCAGTTCTTC. It is translated as CASSPNPNNEQFF.

This clonotype was counted ten times or more. V and J are TRBV11-3 and TRBJ1-6; possible D gene TRBD1, 5 bases. There are 15 residues in the CDR3. CDR1 and CDR2 (germline): SGHNT, YENEEA. V was cut by 1 base and J by 8 bases, with 12 bases left in between. The CDR3 is CASSLGSRGDSPLHF. As DNA, the CDR3 is TGTGCCAGCAGCTTAGGCTCAAGGGGAGATTCACCCCTCCACTTT.

The DNA of the CDR3 is TGTGCCAGCAGCTTGGCCACCGGGACAGGGAAGCCCTATGGCTACACCTTC. Translation: CASSLATGTGKPYGYTF. V usage is TRBV5-8 and J usage is TRBJ1-2, with 9 bases fitting TRBD1. The V gene end was trimmed by 0 bases and the J gene end by 4 bases; junction bases not matched to a gene: 10. The CDR3 extends over 17 amino acids. From germline, CDR1 is SGHTS and CDR2 YDEGEE.

The sample holds a few counts of this clonotype. One junction end does not reproduce the germline sequence, and a read error may be involved. The gene calls are TRBV20-1 and TRBJ1-1; D unclear. CDR1 is DFQATT, CDR2 SNEGSKA, per germline (reference sequence). The CDR3 loop spans 14 amino acids. CDR3 sequence (DNA): TGCAGTGCTAGAGACGGAAGTCGGGTCACTGAAGCTTCCTTT. Translating gives CSARDGSRVTEASF.

This clonotype was seen repeatedly, ten times or more. The chain combines TRBV28 with TRBJ1-2; unclear D gene. The CDR3 runs 15 residues. Trimming shortened V by 6 bases and J by 4 bases, and 18 bases separated the two germline ends. Germline V gives CDR1 MDHEN, CDR2 SYDVKM. Written as DNA, the CDR3 is TGTGCCAGCAGCCCCAGAGACGGTCGTATCTATGGCTACACCTTC. Translated, it gives CASSPRDGRIYGYTF.

This chain links TRBV15 with TRBJ2-7; 7 bases align to TRBD1. Germline assignment: CDR1 LNHNV and CDR2 YYDKDF (reference sequence). J was trimmed by 3 bases and V by 4 bases; bases with no gene match: 0. The CDR3 has 12 amino acids. DNA for the CDR3: TGTGCCACCAGCACAGGGGGCTACGAGCAGTACTTC. This translates into CATSTGGYEQYF.

This clonotype was counted at least ten times. The chain employs TRBV28 and TRBJ1-2; TRBD1 matches 7 bases. The CDR3 has 16 residues. V dropped 5 bases and J dropped 6; count of bases not matched to a gene: 15. Germline CDR1 is MDHEN and CDR2 is SYDVKM. The CDR3 bases are TGTGCCAGCAGTATGACCGGGACAGCGTCGTGGGATGGCTACACCTTC. It translates to CASSMTGTASWDGYTF.

The chain combines TRBV7-2 with TRBJ2-7; D uncertain. This CDR3 comprises 16 residues. V lost 3 bases, J lost 5 bases, and 20 bases lay in between. Germline V gene lookup returns CDR1 SGHTA and CDR2 FQGNSA. In DNA, the CDR3 is TGTGCCAGCAGCTTGGGTTCCCTAGTCTCCCGAGACGAGCAGTACTTC. Translated: CASSLGSLVSRDEQYF.

Many counts were recorded for this clonotype. The chain couples TRBV18 to TRBJ2-7; D gene ambiguous. The CDR3 has 13 residues. V was shortened by 4 bases and J by 4 bases, with 11 bases between the two germline ends. Germline loops: CDR1 KGHSH, CDR2 LQKENI. The CDR3 bases are TGTGCCAGCTCACTGAGCCCTAAATACGAGCAGTACTTC. It is translated as CASSLSPKYEQYF. The full variable domain, completed using reference TRBV18 and TRBJ2-7, is NAGVMQNPRHLVRRRGQEARLRCSPMKGHSHVYWYRQLPEEGLKFMVYLQKENIIDESGMPKERFSAEFPKEGPSILRIQQVVRGDSAAYFCASSLSPKYEQYFGPGTRLTVT.

This clonotype was seen only a few times. The chain carries TRBV18 and TRBJ1-3; a weak D match, TRBD1 (6 bases). The length of the CDR3 is 16 residues. V lost 5 bases, J lost 0 bases, and 14 bases lay in between. The germline CDR1 and CDR2 sequences are KGHSH and LQKENI. The CDR3 reads CASSGVQGVSGNTIYF. The CDR3 DNA sequence: TGTGCCAGCTCAGGGGTACAGGGAGTCTCTGGAAACACCATATATTTT.